The 17 T cell receptor beta chains presented below share a single source sample, sequenced in a study of cytomegalovirus exposure and HLA in healthy donors (dated by TCRdb to the late 2010s). Libraries came from the immunoSEQ multiplex PCR assay. For the multiplex PCR, a mixture combining 60 forward primers for TCR Vbeta segments and 13 reverse primers for TCR Jbeta segments was used. TCRdb took over this immuneACCESS table, retaining in-frame rearrangements with V and J assigned. Such tables are incomplete; in checked studies, under half of the missing clones stem from an unresolved V gene, and the remainder is unexplained. Within this sample are around 110,000 clones, with 73% of them counted one time only. 0.85% to 0.9% of the sample is in the top ten clones. The sequencing input was PBMCs. The receptors were sampled from a woman between 25 and 40 years old in good health and CMV-seronegative.

In its sample, this clone was seen once. This rearrangement joins TRBV29-1 to TRBJ1-1; TRBD1 aligns across 9 bases. With 7 bases clipped from V and 0 bases from J, the junction kept 3 bases outside the gene matches. The CDR3 loop spans 13 amino acids. CDR1 and CDR2 from the germline V gene are SQVTM and ANQGSEA. This CDR3 reads CSAWTGVNTEAFF. The CDR3 bases are TGCAGCGCTTGGACAGGGGTGAACACTGAAGCTTTCTTT.

The chain carries TRBV19 and TRBJ1-2; 7 bases agree with TRBD1. V lost 5 bases to trimming and J lost 4 bases; unmatched junction nucleotides: 13. Germline lookup yields CDR1 LNHDA and CDR2 SQIVND (reference sequence). The CDR3 length is 16 residues. CDR3 bases: TGTGCCAGTAGTCCCGGGGACAGCAATTCCCTCTATGGCTACACCTTC. Translating gives CASSPGDSNSLYGYTF.

This clone was recorded a few times. This chain uses TRBV30 with TRBJ1-3; the D is unclear. Trimming took off 4 bases at V and 0 bases at J, with 4 bases between the two ends. Germline CDR1 and CDR2: GTSNPN and SVGIG (reference sequence). This CDR3 is 12 amino acids long. Written as DNA, the CDR3 is TGTGCCTGGACGAGCTCTGGAAACACCATATATTTT. Its protein product is CAWTSSGNTIYF. Complete variable domain (other parts from reference TRBV30 and TRBJ1-3): SQTIHQWPATLVQPVGSPLSLECTVEGTSNPNLYWYRQAAGRGLQLLFYSVGIGQISSEVPQNLSASRPQDRQFILSSKKLLLSDSGFYLCAWTSSGNTIYFGEGSWLTVV.

This clone was counted a single time. The chain joins TRBV19 to TRBJ1-1, with TRBD1 as a possible D gene (6 bases). V was clipped by 6 bases and J by 5 bases, with 10 bases between them. This CDR3 spans 12 amino acids. Germline V gives CDR1 LNHDA, CDR2 SQIVND (reference sequence). CDR3 sequence reads: CASSPGETEAFF. The CDR3 DNA is TGTGCCAGTAGCCCAGGGGAGACTGAAGCTTTCTTT.

This clone is a singleton in its sample. This chain connects TRBV7-2 to TRBJ1-1; D unresolved. The germline CDR1 and CDR2 sequences are SGHTA and FQGNSA. The CDR3 runs to 13 residues. V gave up 6 bases and J gave up 6 bases, with 14 bases separating them. The CDR3 DNA reads TGTGCCAGCAGTCTCAAGGGAGGCGCTGAAGCTTTCTTT. This sequence encodes CASSLKGGAEAFF.

J is TRBJ1-2 and V is TRBV5-1; the match to TRBD1 covers 8 bases. Germline V gene lookup returns CDR1 SGHRS and CDR2 YFSETQ. The CDR3 loop spans 16 amino acids. The V and J ends lost 5 bases and 7 bases, in that order; junction bases with no gene match: 16. The CDR3 nucleotides read TGCGCCAGCAGTCCAGGTCCCTCAGGGGGCCGCGGTGGCTACACCTTC. Its translation: CASSPGPSGGRGGYTF.

This clone is labeled medium-sized. The CDR3 nucleotides are TGTGCCAGCAGTCTTAGCGACGGAGGCTACGAGCAGTACTTC. Protein sequence: CASSLSDGGYEQYF. The chain employs TRBV6-6 and TRBJ2-7, with a weak D call TRBD2 (5 bases). Between the trimmed V and J ends, which lost 5 bases and 3 bases, there was a span of 14 bases. This CDR3 is built from 14 residues. CDR1 is MNHNY and CDR2 is SVGAGI in the germline V gene (reference sequence).

This clone was seen a handful of times. The chain carries TRBV18 and TRBJ1-1; D ambiguous. This CDR3 is built from 13 residues. Germline V gene sequence: CDR1 KGHSH, CDR2 LQKENI. Trimming stripped 3 bases from V and 1 base from J, with 6 bases between. CDR3 sequence (DNA): TGTGCCAGCTCACCCGCGGGGAACACTGAAGCTTTCTTT. Its translation: CASSPAGNTEAFF.

The sample holds one count of this clone. This sequence joins TRBV6-1 and TRBJ2-1, with D uncertain. The CDR3 is 13 residues long. Germline V gives CDR1 MNHNS, CDR2 SASEGT. Trimming stripped 3 bases from V and 9 bases from J, with 12 bases between. In DNA form, the CDR3 reads TGTGCCAGCAGTGAGGCAGGCGTAGGTGAGCAGTTCTTC. Its protein product is CASSEAGVGEQFF.

The chain combines TRBV6-6 with TRBJ1-1; D uncertain. CDR1 and CDR2 from the germline V gene are MNHNY and SVGAGI (reference sequence). Trimming took off 1 base at V and 1 base at J, with 10 bases between the two ends. CDR3 length: 15 residues. CDR3 loop: CASSYFNSGNTEAFF. CDR3 in DNA: TGTGCCAGCAGTTACTTCAACAGCGGGAACACTGAAGCTTTCTTT.

This chain connects TRBV6-5 to TRBJ1-2, with a weak D call TRBD1 (5 bases). CDR1 is MNHEY and CDR2 is SVGAGI in the germline V gene. V gave up 6 bases and J gave up 8 bases, with 19 bases separating them. The CDR3 totals 14 residues. DNA for the CDR3: TGTGCCAGCAGCCCCTTTCAGGGAAGGTACGGCTACACCTTC. Amino acids: CASSPFQGRYGYTF.

The V call is TRBV10-3, the J call TRBJ1-2, with a possible D match to TRBD1 (5 bases). Germline V lookup: CDR1 ENHRY, CDR2 SYGVKD. Trimming pared 8 bases from V and 0 bases from J, leaving 19 bases between. The CDR3 totals 16 residues. The CDR3 is CAIRGSGKESNYGYTF. CDR3 nucleotide sequence: TGTGCCATCCGTGGCTCAGGGAAAGAGTCTAACTATGGCTACACCTTC.

The chain is built from TRBV4-1 and TRBJ2-5; D possibly corresponds to TRBD2 (5 bases). CDR3 length: 14 amino acids. The V end lost 0 bases, the J end lost 7 bases, and 12 bases lay between the germline ends. The V gene's germline CDR1 is MGHRA and CDR2 YSYEKL. Here the CDR3 reads CASSQERGRATQYF. CDR3 coding DNA: TGCGCCAGCAGCCAAGAACGAGGGCGGGCGACCCAGTACTTC.

J is TRBJ2-1 and V is TRBV29-1, with D perhaps matching TRBD1 (5 bases). The V end was cut by 7 bases, the J end by 5 bases, with 18 bases between. Germline CDR1 reads SQVTM; CDR2 reads ANQGSEA. The CDR3 sequence is 14 residues long. DNA for the CDR3: TGCAGCGGCGCGTTGACAGCGTTTAACAATGAGCAGTTCTTC. It translates to CSGALTAFNNEQFF.

The chain combines TRBV6-6 with TRBJ2-7; TRBD1 agrees at 7 bases. This CDR3 region has 13 residues. Trimming cost V 4 bases and J 1 base; bases outside gene matches: 1. Germline-derived CDR1 and CDR2 are MNHNY and SVGAGI (reference sequence). CDR3 sequence: CASSWGQSYEQYF. CDR3 sequence (DNA): TGTGCCAGCAGTTGGGGACAGTCCTACGAGCAGTACTTC.

This sequence joins TRBV18 and TRBJ2-7, with a possible D match to TRBD1 (7 bases). Germline loops: CDR1 KGHSH, CDR2 LQKENI. CDR3 length equals 16 residues. The ends were cut back, 0 bases at V and 0 bases at J, with 12 bases in the middle. The CDR3 nucleotides are TGTGCCAGCTCACCACCAGCAGGGGGGAGCTCCTACGAGCAGTACTTC. Its protein is CASSPPAGGSSYEQYF.

V usage is TRBV5-6 and J usage is TRBJ2-3, with D possibly being TRBD1 (6 bases). This CDR3 spans 16 amino acids. CDR1 is SGHDT, CDR2 YYEEEE, per germline. V gave up 2 bases and J gave up 2 bases, with 15 bases separating them. CDR3 region: CASSLGGGPNTDTQYF. CDR3 nucleotide sequence: TGTGCCAGCAGCTTAGGGGGTGGCCCGAACACAGATACGCAGTATTTT.